This T cell receptor beta chain was obtained from a study of identical twins. This clonotype has just one count. TCRdb passed the 5' RACE reads through MiXCR, listing each CDR3 protein once. In the table there are hundreds of thousands of distinct CDR3 sequences, around 5.7% of which are singletons. CDR3 size: 16 residues. Germline trimming cut 4 bases from V and 2 bases from J; bases unmatched to any gene: 5. Germline V gene sequence: CDR1 MNHEY, CDR2 SVGAGI. The chain joins TRBV6-5 to TRBJ2-1; 10 nucleotides line up with TRBD1. The receptor was isolated from a man aged 18 to 29 in good health. Material for sequencing was naive T cells sorted from blood. The CDR3 region has the DNA TGTGCCAGCAGTTCCCCGGGACAGGGGACCTACAATGAGCAGTTCTTC. Translating gives CASSSPGQGTYNEQFF.